A selection of T cell receptor beta chains follows, all from one sample in a study of cytomegalovirus exposure and HLA in healthy donors. The assay was immunoSEQ multiplex PCR, and TCRdb's table has in-frame clones only and misses some. The data contain some 150,000 clones, roughly four fifths of them seen just once; the ten biggest clones take up roughly 1.4%. Source material: PBMCs. The receptors derive from a man aged 55 to 70 in good health and CMV-seronegative. The CDR3 runs from the conserved cysteine through the conserved F or W. The order of the fields is CDR3 protein, CDR3 DNA, J gene, D gene, V gene, clone size. D genes are given only for firm matches. Size values are once, few and many counts, or a class for expanded clones, and some rows have none.

CASSELAGGSSYEQYF,TGTGCCAGCAGTGAGCTTGCAGGGGGATCCTCCTACGAGCAGTACTTC,TRBJ2-7,TRBD1,TRBV25-1,-
CAISESGGGGNTEAFF,TGTGCCATCAGTGAATCTGGGGGCGGGGGGAACACTGAAGCTTTCTTT,TRBJ1-1,-,TRBV10-3,-
CASSFTGDRQETQYF,TGTGCCAGCAGCTTTACAGGGGATAGACAAGAGACCCAGTACTTC,TRBJ2-5,TRBD1,TRBV5-4,-
CASSLQGAITGELFF,TGTGCCAGCAGCTTACAGGGGGCAATAACCGGGGAGCTGTTTTTT,TRBJ2-2,TRBD1,TRBV11-2,-
CASSIQGSGGYTF,TGTGCCAGTAGTATACAGGGAAGTGGAGGCTACACCTTC,TRBJ1-2,-,TRBV19,few
CASSRRLAGQETQYF,TGTGCCAGCAGCCGGAGACTAGCGGGACAAGAGACCCAGTACTTC,TRBJ2-5,TRBD2,TRBV14,-
CASSLTGTGNYEQYF,TGTGCCAGCAGCTTGACCGGGACAGGGAACTACGAGCAGTACTTC,TRBJ2-7,TRBD1,TRBV7-2,-
CATSRDRQYLRRAYEQYF,TGTGCCACCAGCAGAGATCGGCAATACCTCCGCAGGGCCTACGAGCAGTACTTC,TRBJ2-7,-,TRBV15,-
CAWSRLAGGQRRKETQYF,TGTGCCTGGAGTAGGCTAGCGGGGGGGCAAAGGAGAAAAGAGACCCAGTACTTC,TRBJ2-5,TRBD2,TRBV30,-
CATSREKGVYEQYF,TGTGCCACCAGCAGAGAGAAGGGGGTCTACGAGCAGTACTTC,TRBJ2-7,-,TRBV15,-
CASTLSSGANVLTF,TGTGCCAGCACCTTGAGCTCTGGGGCCAACGTCCTGACTTTC,TRBJ2-6,-,TRBV2,few
CSVGSSGGGYGYTF,TGCAGCGTTGGATCCTCAGGGGGTGGCTATGGCTACACCTTC,TRBJ1-2,TRBD1,TRBV29-1,-
CAISESRVWGYTF,TGTGCCATCAGTGAGTCTCGGGTGTGGGGCTACACCTTC,TRBJ1-2,-,TRBV10-3,-
CASRRRLAGPYEQYF,TGCGCCAGCAGGCGAAGACTAGCGGGACCCTACGAGCAGTACTTC,TRBJ2-7,TRBD2,TRBV4-3,-
CASSGLGTGASPLHF,TGTGCCAGCAGTGGCCTAGGGACAGGGGCATCACCCCTCCACTTT,TRBJ1-6,TRBD1,TRBV2,-
CASSLGTSSYNEQFF,TGTGCCAGCAGCCTCGGGACTTCCTCCTACAATGAGCAGTTCTTC,TRBJ2-1,-,TRBV5-4,few
CASSDLLRETQYF,TGTGCCAGCAGCGATCTATTGAGGGAGACCCAGTACTTC,TRBJ2-5,-,TRBV7-9,-
CASSRTSGGPSGPQYF,TGTGCCAGCAGCCGTACCTCGGGGGGCCCGTCAGGTCCGCAGTATTTT,TRBJ2-3,-,TRBV5-5,-
CASSRLGQGAPYEQYF,TGCGCCAGCAGCCGATTAGGACAGGGGGCTCCCTACGAGCAGTACTTC,TRBJ2-7,TRBD1,TRBV4-1,-
CASSLSGFYGYTF,TGTGCCAGCAGCTTGTCAGGGTTCTATGGCTACACCTTC,TRBJ1-2,-,TRBV5-6,once
CASSSTDRRFYGYTF,TGTGCCAGCAGTTCGACGGACAGGCGGTTCTATGGCTACACCTTC,TRBJ1-2,TRBD1,TRBV28,few
CASSITSGGVRETQYF,TGTGCCAGCAGTATAACTAGCGGGGGGGTACGAGAGACCCAGTACTTC,TRBJ2-5,TRBD2,TRBV28,-
CASSPRGRQAFF,TGTGCCAGCTCACCCCGGGGGAGGCAAGCTTTCTTT,TRBJ1-1,-,TRBV18,-
CASSPRRGAVTGANVLTF,TGTGCCAGCAGCCCCCGGCGGGGGGCAGTTACTGGGGCCAACGTCCTGACTTTC,TRBJ2-6,TRBD2,TRBV7-3,-
CASSLGRRPMNYGYTF,TGTGCCAGCAGCTTAGGTCGGAGACCTATGAACTATGGCTACACCTTC,TRBJ1-2,-,TRBV7-8,-
CAWTPTRSGNTIYF,TGTGCCTGGACCCCGACGAGGTCTGGAAACACCATATATTTT,TRBJ1-3,-,TRBV30,-
CATSRSRLAGNIQYF,TGTGCCACCAGCAGATCCCGACTAGCGGGAAACATTCAGTACTTC,TRBJ2-4,TRBD2,TRBV15,-
CASSEPDRYNEQYF,TGTGCCAGCAGTGAGCCGGACAGGTACAACGAGCAGTACTTC,TRBJ2-7,TRBD1,TRBV28,-
CASSTDRGKYGYTF,TGTGCCAGCAGTACAGACAGGGGGAAGTATGGCTACACCTTC,TRBJ1-2,TRBD1,TRBV28,few
CASSRGWGQTYEQYF,TGCGCCAGCAGCCGCGGGTGGGGACAGACGTACGAGCAGTACTTC,TRBJ2-7,TRBD1,TRBV4-1,few
CASSERQGVRTEAFF,TGTGCCAGCAGTGAAAGGCAGGGGGTAAGGACTGAAGCTTTCTTT,TRBJ1-1,TRBD1,TRBV2,-
CASSSTGLLVLQQYF,TGTGCCAGCAGTTCTACGGGACTCCTGGTGCTCCAGCAGTACTTC,TRBJ2-7,-,TRBV28,-
CATSRDGGAPNTGELFF,TGTGCCACCAGCAGAGACGGGGGGGCCCCGAACACCGGGGAGCTGTTTTTT,TRBJ2-2,TRBD2,TRBV15,few
CASSRQARDTEAFF,TGCGCCAGCAGTCGGCAGGCGAGGGACACTGAAGCTTTCTTT,TRBJ1-1,-,TRBV10-1,-
CASSDRRGNTIYF,TGCGCCAGCAGTGATCGTCGGGGGAACACCATATATTTT,TRBJ1-3,-,TRBV10-2,few
CAISERQGWGNQPQHF,TGTGCCATCAGTGAGAGACAGGGTTGGGGCAATCAGCCCCAGCATTTT,TRBJ1-5,TRBD1,TRBV10-3,-
CASRPGGVPDTQYF,TGTGCCAGCAGACCAGGAGGGGTACCAGATACGCAGTATTTT,TRBJ2-3,-,TRBV5-6,few
CASSQAGGSYNEQFF,TGCGCCAGCAGCCAAGCTGGAGGGTCCTACAATGAGCAGTTCTTC,TRBJ2-1,-,TRBV4-3,-
CASSLMAGGSYEQYF,TGTGCCAGCAGCTTGATGGCGGGGGGATCCTACGAGCAGTACTTC,TRBJ2-7,TRBD2,TRBV7-9,-
CAISRLAGGPYEQYF,TGTGCCATCAGCAGACTAGCGGGGGGTCCCTACGAGCAGTACTTC,TRBJ2-7,TRBD2,TRBV10-3,-
CARPRKRFGETGNTIYF,TGTGCCAGACCTCGGAAAAGGTTCGGGGAGACTGGAAACACCATATATTTT,TRBJ1-3,-,TRBV7-6,-
CASQQGPRTDTQYF,TGTGCCAGTCAACAGGGGCCTCGCACAGATACGCAGTATTTT,TRBJ2-3,TRBD1,TRBV19,-
CASSVDGGHANIQYF,TGTGCCAGCAGCGTAGATGGGGGCCACGCAAACATTCAGTACTTC,TRBJ2-4,-,TRBV9,few
CASSFYGRSYGYTF,TGTGCCAGCAGTTTCTACGGGAGAAGTTATGGCTACACCTTC,TRBJ1-2,-,TRBV28,-
CASSSPTSGKSCTGELFF,TGTGCCAGCAGCAGCCCGACTAGCGGGAAATCTTGCACCGGGGAGCTGTTTTTT,TRBJ2-2,-,TRBV21-1,-
CASSQASGTGELFF,TGCGCCAGCAGCCAAGCTAGCGGCACCGGGGAGCTGTTTTTT,TRBJ2-2,TRBD2,TRBV4-3,few
CASSEPSGKDIQYF,TGTGCCAGTAGTGAACCTAGCGGGAAGGACATTCAGTACTTC,TRBJ2-4,TRBD2,TRBV19,-
CASSFPGTPLFF,TGTGCCAGCAGCTTCCCCGGGACACCCCTGTTTTTT,TRBJ1-4,-,TRBV7-2,-
CASSDQGLIEAFF,TGTGCCAGCAGTGACCAGGGGTTAATCGAAGCTTTCTTT,TRBJ1-1,-,TRBV25-1,-
CASSSIGQGKWGYTF,TGTGCCAGCAGCTCGATCGGACAGGGAAAATGGGGCTACACCTTC,TRBJ1-2,TRBD1,TRBV7-2,-
CASSFASGNAGELFF,TGTGCCAGCAGTTTCGCTAGCGGGAACGCCGGGGAGCTGTTTTTT,TRBJ2-2,TRBD2,TRBV27,-
CASAPLQGSNYGYTF,TGTGCCAGCGCCCCGTTACAGGGATCTAACTATGGCTACACCTTC,TRBJ1-2,-,TRBV27,-
CASIGQHTDTQYF,TGTGCCAGCATCGGACAGCACACAGATACGCAGTATTTT,TRBJ2-3,-,TRBV18,-
CASSPAGATNTGELFF,TGCGCCAGCAGCCCGGCCGGAGCTACTAACACCGGGGAGCTGTTTTTT,TRBJ2-2,-,TRBV5-1,-
CASSLVLAGETQYF,TGCGCCAGCAGCTTGGTACTAGCGGGGGAGACCCAGTACTTC,TRBJ2-5,TRBD2,TRBV5-1,once